This TCR beta chain is from a study of blood T cell repertoires in COVID-19. The trim removed 6 bases at V and 4 bases at J, leaving 3 bases unmatched. Germline values: CDR1 KGHSH, CDR2 LQKENI. This CDR3 contains 13 residues. The assay was immunoSEQ multiplex PCR, and TCRdb's table has in-frame clones only and misses some. Found here are a few hundred thousand clones, about 89% of them singletons; the top ten hold approximately 1.2%. This clone appeared a single time. This chain links TRBV18 with TRBJ1-2; TRBD1 agrees at 9 bases. The TCR was taken from a man aged 25 to 40 who had recovered from COVID-19. Sequenced sample: PBMCs or T cells enriched from blood (not recorded which). CDR3 amino acids: CASSDRGTYGYTF. The CDR3 nucleotides are TGTGCCAGCTCGGACAGGGGCACCTATGGCTACACCTTC.